This T cell receptor beta chain was identified during a study of vaccination and CD4 T cells after COVID-19. Study-level information: Between diagnosis and the drawing of post-COVID samples lay a median roughly 100 days (range 35 to 161).

Stated treatment: approximately 11-day PBMC culture with coronavirus spike peptide pools or control peptides (ViraFEST assay). Expansion of antigen-specific T cells with peptide pools by ViraFEST preceded sequencing of TCRs. Scientists ran DNA taken from cultured CD4+ T cells through the Oncomine TCR Beta short-read assay for sequencing. TCRdb independently ran MiXCR on the PCR reads; one entry per CDR3 protein. The profile shows over 9,000 distinct CDR3 sequences, about 26% of them singletons. The CDR3 extends over 11 amino acids. V lost 2 bases, J lost 6 bases, and 5 bases lay in between. Looked up from germline, CDR1 is SGHTA and CDR2 is FQGNSA. Study results and caveats: It was found that, in convalescent patients, 304 of 307 vaccine-specific clones were spike mono-reactive.

As to this clonotype: Its antigen remains unidentified.

The TCR was taken from a human donor who had recovered from COVID-19. V and J are TRBV7-2 and TRBJ2-7; D not certain. Sequencing used CD4+ T cells from blood, cultured in vitro, obtained after SARS-CoV-2 vaccination. This CDR3 reads CASSLKAEQYF. The CDR3 DNA is TGTGCCAGCAGCTTAAAAGCCGAGCAGTACTTC.